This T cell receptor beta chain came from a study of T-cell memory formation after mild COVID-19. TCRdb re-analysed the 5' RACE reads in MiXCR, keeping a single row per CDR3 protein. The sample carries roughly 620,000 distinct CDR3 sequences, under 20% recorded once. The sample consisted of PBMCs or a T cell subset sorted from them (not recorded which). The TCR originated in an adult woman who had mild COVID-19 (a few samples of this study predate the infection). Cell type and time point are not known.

DNA of the CDR3: TGTGCCAGCAGCTTATCCGGATACCCCCAGCAGTACTTC. Translating gives CASSLSGYPQQYF. This chain connects TRBV7-9 to TRBJ2-7; D is ambiguous. CDR1 and CDR2 from the germline V gene are SEHNR and FQNEAQ (reference sequence). The V and J ends lost 2 bases and 8 bases respectively, with 13 bases between them. The CDR3 is 13 amino acids.